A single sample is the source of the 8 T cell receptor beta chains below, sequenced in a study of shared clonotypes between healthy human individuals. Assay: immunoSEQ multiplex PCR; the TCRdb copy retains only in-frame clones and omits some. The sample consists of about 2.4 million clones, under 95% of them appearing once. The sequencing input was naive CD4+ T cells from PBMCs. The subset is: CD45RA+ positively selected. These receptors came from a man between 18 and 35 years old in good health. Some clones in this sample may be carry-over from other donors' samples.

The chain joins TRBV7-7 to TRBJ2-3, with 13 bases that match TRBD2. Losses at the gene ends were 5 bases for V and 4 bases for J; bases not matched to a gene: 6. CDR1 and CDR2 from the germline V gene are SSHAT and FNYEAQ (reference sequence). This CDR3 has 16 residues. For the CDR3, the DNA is TGTGCCAGCAGCGATGGACTAGCGGGAGCCCCAGATACGCAGTATTTT. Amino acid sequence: CASSDGLAGAPDTQYF.

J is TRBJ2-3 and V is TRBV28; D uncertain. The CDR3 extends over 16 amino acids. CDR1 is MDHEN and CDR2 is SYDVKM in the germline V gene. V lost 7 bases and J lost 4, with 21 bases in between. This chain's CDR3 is CASTTPASPLPDTQYF. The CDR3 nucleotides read TGTGCCAGCACCACCCCCGCGAGCCCACTCCCAGATACGCAGTATTTT.

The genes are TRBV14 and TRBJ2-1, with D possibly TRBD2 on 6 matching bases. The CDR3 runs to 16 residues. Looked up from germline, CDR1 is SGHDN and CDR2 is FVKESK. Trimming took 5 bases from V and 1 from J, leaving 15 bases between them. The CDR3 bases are TGTGCCAGCAGCTCTCGGGGCGGACTATCCTACAATGAGCAGTTCTTC. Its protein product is CASSSRGGLSYNEQFF. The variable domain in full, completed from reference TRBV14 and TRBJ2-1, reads EAGVTQFPSHSVIEKGQTVTLRCDPISGHDNLYWYRRVMGKEIKFLLHFVKESKQDESGMPNNRFLAERTGGTYSTLKVQPAELEDSGVYFCASSSRGGLSYNEQFFGPGTRLTVL.

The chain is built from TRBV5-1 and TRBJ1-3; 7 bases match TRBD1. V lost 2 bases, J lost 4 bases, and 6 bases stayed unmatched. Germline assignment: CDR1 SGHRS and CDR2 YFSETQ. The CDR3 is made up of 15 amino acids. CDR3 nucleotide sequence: TGCGCCAGCAGCTTAGGGGGCGCGGAAGGAAACACCATATATTTT. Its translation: CASSLGGAEGNTIYF.

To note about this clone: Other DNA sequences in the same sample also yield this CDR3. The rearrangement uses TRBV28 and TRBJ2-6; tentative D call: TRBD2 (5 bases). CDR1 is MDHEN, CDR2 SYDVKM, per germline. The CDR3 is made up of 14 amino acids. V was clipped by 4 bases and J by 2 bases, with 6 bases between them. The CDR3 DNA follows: TGTGCCAGCAGTTCGAGGGCTGGGGCCAACGTCCTGACTTTC. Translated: CASSSRAGANVLTF.

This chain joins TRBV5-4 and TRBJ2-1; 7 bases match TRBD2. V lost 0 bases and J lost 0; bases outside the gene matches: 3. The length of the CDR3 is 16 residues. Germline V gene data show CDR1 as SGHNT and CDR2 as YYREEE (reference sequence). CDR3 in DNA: TGTGCCAGCAGCTTGGGCGGGAGCCGCTCCTACAATGAGCAGTTCTTC. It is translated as CASSLGGSRSYNEQFF.

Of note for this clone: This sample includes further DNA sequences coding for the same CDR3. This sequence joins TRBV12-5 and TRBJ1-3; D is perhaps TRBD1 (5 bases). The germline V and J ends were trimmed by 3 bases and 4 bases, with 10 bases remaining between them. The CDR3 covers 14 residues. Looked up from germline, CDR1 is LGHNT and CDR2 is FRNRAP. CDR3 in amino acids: CASGFGGSGNTIYF. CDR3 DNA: TGTGCTAGTGGTTTCGGGGGGTCCGGAAACACCATATATTTT.

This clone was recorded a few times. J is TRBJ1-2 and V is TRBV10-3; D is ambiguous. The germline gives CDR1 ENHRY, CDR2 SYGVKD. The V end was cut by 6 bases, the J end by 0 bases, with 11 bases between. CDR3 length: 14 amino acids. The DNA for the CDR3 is TGTGCCATCAGCCGACAAGAAGCTAACTATGGCTACACCTTC. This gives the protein CAISRQEANYGYTF.